This T cell receptor (beta chain) was observed in a study of neurological immune-mediated disorders. Each TCR transcript was tagged with a 10-nucleotide random UMI during 5'RACE. MiXCR, applied by TCRdb to the 5' RACE reads, yields one record per CDR3 protein. The table records more than 35,000 distinct CDR3 sequences, roughly 6.3% of them present only once. Libraries from sorted cells used roughly 1 million T cells (CD4+ or CD8+). This clonotype was counted at least ten times. The antigen remains undetermined. The CDR3 runs 17 residues. V shed 4 bases, J shed 0 bases, and the junction held 10 bases outside the gene matches. Germline values: CDR1 SGHVS, CDR2 FNYEAQ. Study findings and constraints: No CDR3 amino acid sequences recurred among expanded clones across subjects, suggesting private repertoires in all groups.

What was sequenced was CD4+ T cells from blood. The J gene is TRBJ2-3, the V gene TRBV7-6, with TRBD2 matching over 7 bases. This TCR was sampled from a woman aged 40 to 50 in good health. CDR3 loop: CASSYGLVRPSTDTQYF. DNA of the CDR3: TGTGCCAGCAGCTATGGACTAGTCCGACCTAGCACAGATACGCAGTATTTT.